This T cell receptor beta chain appears in the sequencing data of a study of early T cells in non-severe SARS-CoV-2 infection. Study-level findings and limits: VDJdb matching favored anti-spike CD8 responses, missing private and CD4 specificities.

On this clonotype: The antigen remains unidentified.

MiXCR, run by TCRdb on the 5' RACE reads, gives a single entry per CDR3 protein. The repertoire holds about 76,000 distinct CDR3 sequences, 15% seen once, with approximately 12% in the top ten. This TCR was sampled from an adult who was a healthcare worker with PCR-confirmed SARS-CoV-2 infection or an uninfected control (not recorded which). Sequencing was carried out using whole blood.

The CDR3 nucleotides read TGTGCCAGCAGTGCCGGAAGGGTCACTGAAGCTTTCTTT. Encoded protein: CASSAGRVTEAFF. The chain couples TRBV28 to TRBJ1-1; no clear D. CDR1 MDHEN and CDR2 SYDVKM come from the germline V gene. The ends were cut back, 5 bases at V and 4 bases at J, with 11 bases in the middle. The CDR3 extends over 13 amino acids.